This T cell receptor (beta chain) was identified during a study of memory CD4+ T cells and cytomegalovirus serostatus. The sort gate was single viable CD3+CD4+CD8-CD45RO+ cells for memory CD4+ T cells. The method was immunoSEQ multiplex PCR; TCRdb's version includes in-frame clones alone and lacks a portion of them. Among approximately 41,000 clones listed, about 82% were seen once. The clonotype comes from an adult in good health and CMV-seronegative. Source material: memory CD4+ T cells from blood.

Here the CDR3 reads CASSLSLAGGADTQYF. The CDR3 DNA follows: TGTGCCAGCAGCTTATCGTTAGCGGGAGGGGCAGATACGCAGTATTTT. The chain couples TRBV7-2 to TRBJ2-3; 11 bases are a match to TRBD2. This CDR3 is built from 16 residues. V dropped 2 bases and J dropped 4; count of bases not matched to a gene: 5. Germline CDR1 and CDR2: SGHTA and FQGNSA.